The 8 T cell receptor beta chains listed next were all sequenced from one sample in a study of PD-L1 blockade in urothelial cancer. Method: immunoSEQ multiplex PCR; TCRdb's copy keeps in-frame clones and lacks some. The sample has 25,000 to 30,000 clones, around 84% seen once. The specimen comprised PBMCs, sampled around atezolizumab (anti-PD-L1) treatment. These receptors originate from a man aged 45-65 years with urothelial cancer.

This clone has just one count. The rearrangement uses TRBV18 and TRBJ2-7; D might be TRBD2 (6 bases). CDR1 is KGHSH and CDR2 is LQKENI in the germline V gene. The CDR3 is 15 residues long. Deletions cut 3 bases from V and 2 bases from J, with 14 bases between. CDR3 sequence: CASSPDGSFTYEQYF. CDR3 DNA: TGTGCCAGCTCACCGGACGGGAGCTTTACCTACGAGCAGTACTTC.

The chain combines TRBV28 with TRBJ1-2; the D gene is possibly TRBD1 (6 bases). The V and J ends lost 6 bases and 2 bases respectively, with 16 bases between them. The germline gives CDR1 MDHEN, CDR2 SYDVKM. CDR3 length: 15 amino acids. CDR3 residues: CASSLGGQFNYGYTF. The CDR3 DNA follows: TGTGCCAGCAGCTTAGGCGGACAGTTCAACTATGGCTACACCTTC.

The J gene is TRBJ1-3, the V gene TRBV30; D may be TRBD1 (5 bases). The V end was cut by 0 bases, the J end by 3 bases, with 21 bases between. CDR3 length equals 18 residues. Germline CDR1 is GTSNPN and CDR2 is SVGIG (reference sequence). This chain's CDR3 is CAWSVPPILQGVGNTIYF. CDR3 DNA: TGTGCCTGGAGTGTCCCTCCTATACTCCAAGGGGTTGGAAACACCATATATTTT.

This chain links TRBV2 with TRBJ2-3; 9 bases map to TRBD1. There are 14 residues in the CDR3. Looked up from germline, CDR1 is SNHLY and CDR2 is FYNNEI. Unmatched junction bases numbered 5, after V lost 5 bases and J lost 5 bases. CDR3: CASSNRGQGDTQYF. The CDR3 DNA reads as TGTGCCAGCAGTAACAGGGGGCAGGGAGATACGCAGTATTTT.

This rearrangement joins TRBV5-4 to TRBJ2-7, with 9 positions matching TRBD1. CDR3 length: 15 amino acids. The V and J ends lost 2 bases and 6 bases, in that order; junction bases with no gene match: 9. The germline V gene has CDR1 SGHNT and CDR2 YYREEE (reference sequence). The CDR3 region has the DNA TGTGCCAGCAGCTTCACCGGGACAGGGAACGGCGAGCAGTACTTC. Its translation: CASSFTGTGNGEQYF.

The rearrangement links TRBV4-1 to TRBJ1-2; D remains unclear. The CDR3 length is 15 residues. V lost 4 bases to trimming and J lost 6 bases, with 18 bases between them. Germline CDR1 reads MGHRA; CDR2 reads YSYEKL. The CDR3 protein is CASSPFIRTQNGYTF. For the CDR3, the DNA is TGCGCCAGCAGCCCCTTTATCCGGACTCAAAATGGCTACACCTTC.

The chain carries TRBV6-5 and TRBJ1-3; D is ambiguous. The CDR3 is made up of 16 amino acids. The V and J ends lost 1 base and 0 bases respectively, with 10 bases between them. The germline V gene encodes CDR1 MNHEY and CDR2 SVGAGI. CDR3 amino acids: CASSYYAGHSGNTIYF. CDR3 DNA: TGTGCCAGCAGTTACTACGCAGGCCACTCTGGAAACACCATATATTTT.

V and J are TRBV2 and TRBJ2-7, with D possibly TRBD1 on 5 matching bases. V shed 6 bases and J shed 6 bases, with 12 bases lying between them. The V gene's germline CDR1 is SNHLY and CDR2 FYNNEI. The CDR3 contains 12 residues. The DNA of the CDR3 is TGTGCCAGCAGGAGGCAGGGCGGCGAGCAGTACTTC. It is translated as CASRRQGGEQYF. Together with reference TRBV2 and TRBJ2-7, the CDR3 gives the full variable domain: EPEVTQTPSHQVTQMGQEVILRCVPISNHLYFYWYRQILGQKVEFLVSFYNNEISEKSEIFDDQFSVERPDGSNFTLKIRSTKLEDSAMYFCASRRQGGEQYFGPGTRLTVT.